Below are 19 T cell receptor beta chains sequenced from a single sample in a study of long-term antiretroviral therapy in people with HIV. At survey level, the immunoSEQ assay was run in its v3.0 version. Sequencing was performed with immunoSEQ multiplex PCR; in TCRdb, only in-frame clones are kept and a portion is missing. The repertoire consists of some 18,000 clones, with 80% to 90% occurring once and the leading ten covering 18%. The specimen was unsorted PBMCs, collected 0.6 years after starting antiretroviral therapy. Every receptor here comes from a woman between 18 and 29 years old with HIV.

The chain carries TRBV9 and TRBJ2-3, with a tentative D call TRBD2 (6 bases). The V gene's germline CDR1 is SGDLS and CDR2 YYNGEE. The ends were cut back, 2 bases at V and 1 base at J, with 11 bases in the middle. The CDR3 sequence is 15 residues long. The CDR3: CASSVEGGRTDTQYF. CDR3 in DNA: TGTGCCAGCAGCGTGGAGGGAGGCCGCACAGATACGCAGTATTTT. Using reference TRBV9 and TRBJ2-3 for the parts outside the CDR3, the full variable domain is DSGVTQTPKHLITATGQRVTLRCSPRSGDLSVYWYQQSLDQGLQFLIQYYNGEERAKGNILERFSAQQFPDLHSELNLSSLELGDSALYFCASSVEGGRTDTQYFGPGTRLTVL.

The rearrangement uses TRBV28 and TRBJ1-2; D gene uncertain. Per the germline V gene, CDR1 is MDHEN and CDR2 is SYDVKM. The CDR3 has 16 residues. V was clipped by 6 bases and J by 2 bases, with 19 bases between them. As DNA, the CDR3 is TGTGCCAGCAGCCCGAGGGCGTGGGTAAACAACTATGGCTACACCTTC. It codes for CASSPRAWVNNYGYTF.

The chain carries TRBV7-9 and TRBJ2-3, with D perhaps TRBD1 (7 bases). Germline CDR1 and CDR2: SEHNR and FQNEAQ (reference sequence). The CDR3 length is 16 residues. V lost 5 bases, J lost 6 bases, and 21 bases lay in between. CDR3 loop: CASSHPHGGGADTQYF. CDR3 DNA: TGTGCCAGCAGCCATCCCCATGGAGGGGGCGCGGATACGCAGTATTTT.

The chain employs TRBV5-6 and TRBJ1-1; 10 bases fit TRBD1. CDR1 is SGHDT, CDR2 YYEEEE, per germline. V lost 0 bases to trimming and J lost 5 bases; unmatched junction nucleotides: 4. The length of the CDR3 is 15 residues. The CDR3: CASSLGDRGETEAFF. The CDR3, as DNA: TGTGCCAGCAGCTTGGGGGACAGGGGAGAAACTGAAGCTTTCTTT.

The rearrangement links TRBV7-9 to TRBJ2-7; D gene unclear. The germline V gene encodes CDR1 SEHNR and CDR2 FQNEAQ (reference sequence). This CDR3 spans 12 amino acids. V lost 1 base, J lost 7 bases, and 8 bases lay in between. This chain's CDR3 is CASSLGLSEQYF. The CDR3 region has the DNA TGTGCCAGCAGCTTAGGCCTTTCTGAGCAGTACTTC.

The genes are TRBV14 and TRBJ2-7; D unclear. The CDR3 totals 11 residues. CDR1 and CDR2 (germline): SGHDN, FVKESK. V was pared by 4 bases and J by 6 bases, with 7 bases between. The DNA of the CDR3 is TGTGCCAGCAGCCGCAGTTCCGAGCAGTACTTC. This translates into CASSRSSEQYF.

CDR3 region: CAISESGGRGQPQHF. CDR3 in DNA: TGTGCCATCAGTGAGTCGGGCGGTAGGGGTCAGCCCCAGCATTTT. J is TRBJ1-5 and V is TRBV10-3, with D possibly being TRBD1 (5 bases). The CDR3 sequence is 15 residues long. Germline loops: CDR1 ENHRY, CDR2 SYGVKD. V lost 0 bases, J lost 6 bases, and 12 bases lay in between.

The chain carries TRBV2 and TRBJ1-4; 10 bases are a match to TRBD1. Germline-derived CDR1 and CDR2 are SNHLY and FYNNEI. This CDR3 has 14 amino acids. V was clipped by 4 bases and J by 5 bases; unmatched bases: 1. The CDR3 loop is CASSADRGNEKLFF. The CDR3, as DNA: TGTGCCAGCAGTGCGGACAGGGGGAATGAAAAACTGTTTTTT.

This chain links TRBV30 with TRBJ1-1, with no clear D. Trimming stripped 7 bases from V and 10 bases from J, with 16 bases between. The CDR3 loop spans 11 amino acids. The germline CDR1 and CDR2 sequences are GTSNPN and SVGIG (reference sequence). The CDR3 is CASHAREIAFF. The CDR3 bases are TGTGCCTCCCATGCGAGGGAAATAGCTTTCTTT.

The rearrangement uses TRBV21-1 and TRBJ1-2; the table calls TRBD1, which could not be checked here. TRBV21-1 is termed a pseudogene. CDR3 length: 15 residues. CDR3 DNA sequence: TGTGCCAGCAGGGAAAAAAAACAGGGGGCGCGAGGCTACACCTTC. Residues: CASREKKQGARGYTF.

The chain uses TRBV7-2 and TRBJ1-5, with D maybe TRBD1 (5 bases). This CDR3 comprises 12 residues. CDR1 and CDR2 from the germline V gene are SGHTA and FQGNSA. V was trimmed by 5 bases and J by 5 bases, leaving 7 bases between them. The DNA of the CDR3 is TGTGCCAGCAGCGACAGTTATCAGCCCCAGCATTTT. This sequence encodes CASSDSYQPQHF.

The chain joins TRBV7-9 to TRBJ1-2; a possible D gene is TRBD1 (6 bases). The germline gives CDR1 SEHNR, CDR2 FQNEAQ (reference sequence). CDR3 length equals 15 residues. The V and J ends lost 3 bases and 6 bases respectively, with 17 bases between them. CDR3 amino acids: CASSFWSQGGDGYTF. The CDR3 DNA sequence: TGTGCCAGCAGCTTTTGGTCACAGGGAGGCGATGGCTACACCTTC.

A remark on this clone: The sample contains more than one DNA sequence encoding this CDR3. This chain uses TRBV7-3 with TRBJ2-7; TRBD1 is a possible D gene (6 bases). The germline V gene encodes CDR1 SGHTA and CDR2 FQGTGA. V was cut by 2 bases and J by 1 base, with 12 bases left in between. This CDR3 spans 15 amino acids. This chain's CDR3 is CASSLFPGDSYEQYF. The CDR3 coding sequence is TGTGCCAGCAGCTTATTCCCAGGGGATTCCTACGAGCAGTACTTC.

This chain links TRBV5-4 with TRBJ1-1; D unresolved. There are 13 residues in the CDR3. V was pared by 4 bases and J by 3 bases, with 10 bases between. Germline CDR1 and CDR2: SGHNT and YYREEE (reference sequence). The CDR3 DNA reads TGTGCCAGCAGCCCGGCCCATGACACTGAAGCTTTCTTT. Encoded protein: CASSPAHDTEAFF. Complete variable domain (other parts from reference TRBV5-4 and TRBJ1-1): ETGVTQSPTHLIKTRGQQVTLRCSSQSGHNTVSWYQQALGQGPQFIFQYYREEENGRGNFPPRFSGLQFPNYSSELNVNALELDDSALYLCASSPAHDTEAFFGQGTRLTVV.

This chain connects TRBV6-5 to TRBJ2-5; 9 nucleotides align to TRBD2. The germline gives CDR1 MNHEY, CDR2 SVGAGI. V shed 7 bases, J shed 4 bases, and the junction held 7 bases outside the gene matches. The CDR3 extends over 14 amino acids. For the CDR3, the DNA is TGTGCCAGCAAGAAAGCGGGAGGTGTAGAGACCCAGTACTTC. Translated: CASKKAGGVETQYF.

This clone has just a few counts. The genes are TRBV2 and TRBJ1-3, with D possibly matching TRBD1 (6 bases). Trimming shortened V by 1 base and J by 7 bases, and 14 bases separated the two germline ends. Germline loops: CDR1 SNHLY, CDR2 FYNNEI. This CDR3 contains 15 residues. The CDR3 nucleotides read TGTGCCAGCAGTGAAGGTTACAGAGGGGGTAACACCATATATTTT. This translates into CASSEGYRGGNTIYF.

V and J are TRBV5-1 and TRBJ1-4; 7 nucleotides match TRBD1. This CDR3 has 14 residues. Germline assignment: CDR1 SGHRS and CDR2 YFSETQ. With 3 bases clipped from V and 4 bases from J, the junction kept 3 bases outside the gene matches. The CDR3 loop is CASSSGQLNEKLFF. In DNA, the CDR3 is TGCGCCAGCAGCTCGGGACAGCTTAATGAAAAACTGTTTTTT.

The J gene is TRBJ2-5, the V gene TRBV30; D may be TRBD2 (5 bases). CDR1 and CDR2 (germline): GTSNPN, SVGIG (reference sequence). V lost 0 bases and J lost 5, with 10 bases in between. The CDR3 has 13 residues. Here the CDR3 reads CAWSVPPGETQYF. The CDR3, as DNA: TGTGCCTGGAGTGTACCCCCGGGGGAGACCCAGTACTTC.

This clone was recorded only once. The chain employs TRBV9 and TRBJ2-7; 7 nucleotides agree with TRBD1. This CDR3 has 13 amino acids. Per the germline V gene, CDR1 is SGDLS and CDR2 is YYNGEE. The junction had 2 bases not matched to a gene; V was cut back by 0 bases and J by 5 bases. CDR3 sequence (DNA): TGTGCCAGCAGCGTAGATGACAGGGACGAGCAGTACTTC. Its translation is CASSVDDRDEQYF.